Listed here is a single T cell receptor (beta chain). Its antigen remains unknown. The data were taken from a study of shared clonotypes between healthy human individuals. Study-level points and caveats: Estimated richness values were generally larger in naive subsets than in memory subsets. When naive CD4 clonotypes were compared across a handful of donors, approximately 5% were shared.

Losses at the gene ends were 7 bases for V and 4 bases for J; bases not matched to a gene: 6. This CDR3 comprises 15 residues. Germline CDR1 reads PRHDT; CDR2 reads FYEKMQ (reference sequence). Splitting of each subset's genomic DNA was done evenly across several immunoSEQ plates. Sequencing used immunoSEQ multiplex PCR; TCRdb keeps in-frame clones, though not all of them. This table holds over 2 million clones, about nine tenths found once. Donation came from healthy HIV-negative adults that had no recent acute infections or vaccinations. The V gene is TRBV13, the J gene TRBJ2-1; 11 bases match TRBD2. The sequenced material came from naive CD4+ T cells from PBMCs. Subset noted: CD45RA+ positively selected. This TCR came from a young man in good health. Some clones in this sample may be carry-over from other donors' samples. This CDR3 is CASILTSGKYNEQFF. For the CDR3, the DNA is TGTGCCAGCATCCTGACTAGCGGGAAGTACAATGAGCAGTTCTTC.